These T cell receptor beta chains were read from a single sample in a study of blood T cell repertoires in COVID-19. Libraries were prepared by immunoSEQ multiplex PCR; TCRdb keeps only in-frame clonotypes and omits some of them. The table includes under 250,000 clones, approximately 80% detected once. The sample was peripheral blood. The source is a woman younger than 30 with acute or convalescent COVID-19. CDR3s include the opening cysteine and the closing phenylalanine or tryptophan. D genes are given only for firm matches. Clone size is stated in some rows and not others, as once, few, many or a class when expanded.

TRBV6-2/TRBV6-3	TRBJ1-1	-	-	TGTGCCAGCAGTTTGGGCAGCCCCACTGAAGCTTTCTTT	CASSLGSPTEAFF
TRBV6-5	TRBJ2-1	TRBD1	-	TGTGCCAGCAGGGACAGGCCGTCCTACAATGAGCAGTTCTTC	CASRDRPSYNEQFF
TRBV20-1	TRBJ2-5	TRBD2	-	TGCAGTGCTAGTATGCGGGGGAGGGGACAAGAGACCCAGTACTTC	CSASMRGRGQETQYF
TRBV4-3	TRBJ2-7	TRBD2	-	TGCGCCAGCAGCCAAGCCTTAGCGGGAGGGGGGTTCGCCGAGCAGTACTTC	CASSQALAGGGFAEQYF
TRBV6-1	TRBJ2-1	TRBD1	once	TGTGCCAGCAGCTCGGGGGACAGGGGATTCAATGAGCAGTTCTTC	CASSSGDRGFNEQFF
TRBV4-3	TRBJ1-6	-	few	TGCGCCAGCAGCCATACCCGGGTTAATTCACCCCTCCACTTT	CASSHTRVNSPLHF
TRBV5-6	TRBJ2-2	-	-	TGTGCCAGCAGCTTGGAGCAGAACACCGGGGAGCTGTTTTTT	CASSLEQNTGELFF
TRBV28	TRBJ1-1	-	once	TGTGCCAGCAGGAACTGGGCCCTTGCTATGAACACTGAAGCTTTCTTT	CASRNWALAMNTEAFF
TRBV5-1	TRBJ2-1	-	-	TGCGCCAGCAGCTCGGTCAGACTAGTTTACAATGAGCAGTTCTTC	CASSSVRLVYNEQFF
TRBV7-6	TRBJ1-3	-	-	TGTGCCAGCAGCCCATTGACAGGAAACGATATCCGAAACACCATATATTTT	CASSPLTGNDIRNTIYF
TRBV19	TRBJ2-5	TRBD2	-	TGTGCCAGTAGTATAGGACTAGCGGATCAAGAGACCCAGTACTTC	CASSIGLADQETQYF
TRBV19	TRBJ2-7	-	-	TGTGCCAGTAGTACCCAGTCCTCCGACGAGCAGTACTTC	CASSTQSSDEQYF
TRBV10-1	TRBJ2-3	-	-	TGCGCCAGCAGCAGACAGGGCACAGATACGCAGTATTTT	CASSRQGTDTQYF
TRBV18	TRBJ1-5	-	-	TGTGCCAGCTCAGCAGCGACCGTCAATAGCAATCAGCCCCAGCATTTT	CASSAATVNSNQPQHF
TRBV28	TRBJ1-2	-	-	TGTGCCAGCAGTTCAGTGATCTACTATGGCTACACCTTC	CASSSVIYYGYTF
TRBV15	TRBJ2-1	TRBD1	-	TGTGCCACCAGCGGAGACAGGGGGTACAATGAGCAGTTCTTC	CATSGDRGYNEQFF
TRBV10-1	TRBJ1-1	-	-	TGCGCCAGCAGTGCGAGCACGGGGGTCGCAGAAGCTTTCTTT	CASSASTGVAEAFF
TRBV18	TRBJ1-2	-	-	TGTGCCAGCTCCCCAAACGACAGCCCCTATGGCTACACCTTC	CASSPNDSPYGYTF
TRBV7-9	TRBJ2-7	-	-	TGTGCCAGCAGCTTATCATACGAGCAGTACTTC	CASSLSYEQYF
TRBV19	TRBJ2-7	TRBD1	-	TGTGCCAGTAGTATAGATGGACAGGGCTTTGCCTCCGAGCAGTACTTC	CASSIDGQGFASEQYF
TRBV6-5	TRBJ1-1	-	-	TGTGCCAGCAGTTACCGGACCCGGGATACTGAAGCTTTCTTT	CASSYRTRDTEAFF
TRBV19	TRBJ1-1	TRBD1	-	TGTGCCAGTAGTTCCCTGGACAGGGGGCAAAACACTGAAGCTTTCTTT	CASSSLDRGQNTEAFF
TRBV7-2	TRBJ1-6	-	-	TGTGCCAGCAGCTTAGGGGAGGGAAGTAATTCACCCCTCCACTTT	CASSLGEGSNSPLHF
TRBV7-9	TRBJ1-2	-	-	TGTGCCAGCAGCTCGACTGGGGCGAACTATGGCTACACCTTC	CASSSTGANYGYTF
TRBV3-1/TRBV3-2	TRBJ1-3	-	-	TGTGCCAGCAGCCAACGCTATGCCTCGACTGCGGCCTCTGGAAACACCATATATTTT	CASSQRYASTAASGNTIYF
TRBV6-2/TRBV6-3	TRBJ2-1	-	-	TGTGCCAGCAGTTCTTTTACAGGCTTAACCTCCTACAATGAGCAGTTCTTC	CASSSFTGLTSYNEQFF
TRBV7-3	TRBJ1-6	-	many	TGTGCCAGCAGCTCCGGGACTAATAATTCACCCCTCCACTTT	CASSSGTNNSPLHF
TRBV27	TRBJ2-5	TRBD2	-	TGTGCCAGCACTCGACTAGCGGGAGATGAGACCCAGTACTTC	CASTRLAGDETQYF
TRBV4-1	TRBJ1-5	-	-	TGCGCCAGCAGCCAAGAAGAGTGGGAAGGGGTTGGCAATCAGCCCCAGCATTTT	CASSQEEWEGVGNQPQHF
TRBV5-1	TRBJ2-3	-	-	TGCGCCAGCAGCTTTTCGCAGCGGAGGGCCGGCACAGATACGCAGTATTTT	CASSFSQRRAGTDTQYF
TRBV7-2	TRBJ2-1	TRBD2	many	TGTGCCAGCAGCTTAGTAGCGGGGGGAGATGAGCAGTTCTTC	CASSLVAGGDEQFF
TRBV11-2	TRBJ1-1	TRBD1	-	TGTGCCAGCAGCATACATCCGGGACAGGGGTGGACTGAAGCTTTCTTT	CASSIHPGQGWTEAFF
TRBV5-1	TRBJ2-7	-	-	TGCGCCAGCAGTTGGAATAGGGGATGGGGATACGAGCAGTACTTC	CASSWNRGWGYEQYF
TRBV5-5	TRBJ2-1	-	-	TGTGCCAGCAGCTTGGCAGGGTCGAATGAGCAGTTCTTC	CASSLAGSNEQFF
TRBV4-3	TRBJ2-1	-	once	TGCGCCAGCAGCCAAGGAGACAGCTCCTACAATGAGCAGTTCTTC	CASSQGDSSYNEQFF
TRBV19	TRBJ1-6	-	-	TGTGCCAGTAGTATCACCGGGAATTCACCCCTCCACTTT	CASSITGNSPLHF
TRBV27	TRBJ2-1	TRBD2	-	TGTGCCAGCAGTTTCGGACTAGAACCCTACAATGAGCAGTTCTTC	CASSFGLEPYNEQFF